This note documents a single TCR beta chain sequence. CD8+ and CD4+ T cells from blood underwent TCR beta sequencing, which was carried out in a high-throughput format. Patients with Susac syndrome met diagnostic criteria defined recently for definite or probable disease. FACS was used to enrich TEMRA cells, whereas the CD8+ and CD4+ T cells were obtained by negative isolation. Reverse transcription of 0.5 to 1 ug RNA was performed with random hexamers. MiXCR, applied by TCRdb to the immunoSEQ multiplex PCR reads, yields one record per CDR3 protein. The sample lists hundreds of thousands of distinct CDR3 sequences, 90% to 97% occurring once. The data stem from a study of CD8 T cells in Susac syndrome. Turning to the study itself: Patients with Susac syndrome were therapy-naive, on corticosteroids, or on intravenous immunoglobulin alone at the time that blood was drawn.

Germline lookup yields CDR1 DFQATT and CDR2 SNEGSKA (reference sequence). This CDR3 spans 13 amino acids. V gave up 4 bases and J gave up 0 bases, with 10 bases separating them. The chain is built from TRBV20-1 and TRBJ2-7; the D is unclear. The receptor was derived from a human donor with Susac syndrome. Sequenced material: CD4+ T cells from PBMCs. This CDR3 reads CSATRSNSYEQYF. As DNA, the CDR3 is TGCAGTGCTACCCGGAGTAACTCCTACGAGCAGTACTTC.